The 8 T cell receptor beta chains reported below all come from one sample, sequenced in a study of T cell responses to AZD1222 COVID-19 vaccine. The protocol was immunoSEQ multiplex PCR, while the TCRdb copy is restricted to in-frame clones and leaves out a portion. This repertoire shows some 170,000 clones, roughly nine tenths found once; its top ten account for 1.6%. The source material was peripheral blood, sampled on day 0 of AZD1222 vaccination. The receptors stem from an adult in good health.

V usage is TRBV27 and J usage is TRBJ1-2; 7 nucleotides match TRBD1. CDR1 MNHEY and CDR2 SMNVEV come from the germline V gene (reference sequence). The CDR3 loop spans 14 amino acids. Trimming took 3 bases from V and 8 from J; bases not matched to a gene: 9. CDR3 sequence (DNA): TGTGCCAGCAGTTTCGCCGACAGGGAACTCGGCTACACCTTC. Its protein product is CASSFADRELGYTF.

This clone has just one count. The chain joins TRBV4-3 to TRBJ2-7, with 9 bases identical to TRBD2. The CDR3 is 15 residues long. The J segment lost 3 bases and the V segment lost 4 bases, leaving 7 bases of the junction unmatched. From germline, CDR1 is LGHNA and CDR2 YSLEER. The CDR3 here is CASSRAAGGDYEQYF. CDR3 sequence (DNA): TGCGCCAGCAGCCGTGCCGCGGGAGGGGACTACGAGCAGTACTTC.

CDR3 nucleotide sequence: TGTGCCAGCCAATCCGGACAGTCCAAAAACATTCAGTACTTC. It codes for CASQSGQSKNIQYF. The chain has TRBV28 and TRBJ2-4, with D tentatively TRBD1 (6 bases). CDR1 MDHEN and CDR2 SYDVKM come from the germline V gene. V shed 8 bases and J shed 2 bases, with 13 bases lying between them. The CDR3 runs 14 residues.

CDR3 DNA: TGTGCCAGCAGTGCCGGGTCTTACGAGCAGTACTTC. Translation: CASSAGSYEQYF. The chain recombines TRBV6-6 with TRBJ2-7, with D unclear. The CDR3 totals 12 residues. Germline CDR1 MNHNY, CDR2 SVGAGI (reference sequence). Between the trimmed V and J ends, which lost 5 bases and 4 bases, there was a span of 9 bases.

The rearrangement joins TRBV4-2 to TRBJ2-7; a possible D gene is TRBD2 (6 bases). Per germline, CDR1 LGHNA and CDR2 YNFKEQ. The V and J ends lost 4 bases and 0 bases respectively, with 13 bases between them. The CDR3 runs 15 residues. CDR3 sequence (DNA): TGTGCCAGCAGCCGGAATAGCGGATTCTCCTACGAGCAGTACTTC. This sequence encodes CASSRNSGFSYEQYF.

This chain links TRBV4-1 with TRBJ2-1, with 11 bases matching TRBD2. CDR1 is MGHRA and CDR2 is YSYEKL in the germline V gene. The CDR3 length is 17 residues. Trimming at V came to 3 bases and at J to 5 bases, leaving 9 bases not matched to a gene. The CDR3 DNA is TGCGCCAGCAGCCAGGATGTCGGGACTAGCGGAGACAATGAGCAGTTCTTC. Protein product: CASSQDVGTSGDNEQFF.

The J gene is TRBJ2-2, the V gene TRBV27, with D possibly matching TRBD1 (5 bases). CDR1 MNHEY and CDR2 SMNVEV come from the germline V gene (reference sequence). The CDR3 has 14 amino acids. Trimming shortened V by 6 bases and J by 5 bases, and 13 bases separated the two germline ends. The CDR3 protein is CASSPPPGTGELFF. The CDR3 DNA follows: TGTGCCAGCAGCCCCCCCCCAGGGACCGGGGAGCTGTTTTTT.

This rearrangement joins TRBV18 to TRBJ2-7; D uncertain. The CDR3 runs 13 residues. V was pared by 3 bases and J by 0 bases, with 6 bases between. Germline-derived CDR1 and CDR2 are KGHSH and LQKENI. In DNA form, the CDR3 reads TGTGCCAGCTCACCCGTTTCCTCCTACGAGCAGTACTTC. This encodes CASSPVSSYEQYF.